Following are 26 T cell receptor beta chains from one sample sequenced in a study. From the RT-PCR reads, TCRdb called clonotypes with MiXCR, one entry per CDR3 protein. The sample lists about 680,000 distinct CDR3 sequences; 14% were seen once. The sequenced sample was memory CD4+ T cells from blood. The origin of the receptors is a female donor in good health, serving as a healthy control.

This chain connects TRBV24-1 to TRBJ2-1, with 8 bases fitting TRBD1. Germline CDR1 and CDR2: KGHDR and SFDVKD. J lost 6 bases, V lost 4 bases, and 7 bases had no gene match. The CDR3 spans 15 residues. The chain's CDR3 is CATSDRQGIGNEQFF. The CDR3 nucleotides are TGTGCCACCAGTGACCGACAGGGGATTGGCAATGAGCAGTTCTTC.

In nucleotides, the CDR3 is TGTGCCAGCAGACCGGACAGGGAGCTCCAGCCCCAGCATTTT. Translated: CASRPDRELQPQHF. This chain joins TRBV6-6 and TRBJ1-5, with TRBD1 identical over 8 bases. Looked up from germline, CDR1 is MNHNY and CDR2 is SVGAGI (reference sequence). CDR3 length equals 14 residues. Losses at the gene ends were 6 bases for V and 7 bases for J; bases not matched to a gene: 8.

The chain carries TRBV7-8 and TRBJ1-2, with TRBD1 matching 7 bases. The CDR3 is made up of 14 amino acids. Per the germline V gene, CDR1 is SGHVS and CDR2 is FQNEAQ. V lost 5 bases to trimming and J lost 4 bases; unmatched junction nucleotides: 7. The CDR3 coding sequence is TGTGCCAGCAGCGTACGGGACAGCGGCTATGGCTACACCTTC. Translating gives CASSVRDSGYGYTF.

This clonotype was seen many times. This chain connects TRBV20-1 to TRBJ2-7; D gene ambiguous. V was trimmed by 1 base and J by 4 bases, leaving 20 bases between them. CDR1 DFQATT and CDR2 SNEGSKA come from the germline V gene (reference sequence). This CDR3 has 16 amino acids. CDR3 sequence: CSARGPGSVGLYEQYF. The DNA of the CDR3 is TGCAGTGCTAGAGGCCCAGGATCGGTGGGGTTGTACGAGCAGTACTTC.

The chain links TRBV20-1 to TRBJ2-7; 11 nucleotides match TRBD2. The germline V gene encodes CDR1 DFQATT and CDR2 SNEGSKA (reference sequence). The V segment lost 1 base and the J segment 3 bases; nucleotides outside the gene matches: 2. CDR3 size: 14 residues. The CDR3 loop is CSARGGTSGYEQYF. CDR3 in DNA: TGCAGTGCTAGAGGTGGGACTAGCGGCTACGAGCAGTACTTC.

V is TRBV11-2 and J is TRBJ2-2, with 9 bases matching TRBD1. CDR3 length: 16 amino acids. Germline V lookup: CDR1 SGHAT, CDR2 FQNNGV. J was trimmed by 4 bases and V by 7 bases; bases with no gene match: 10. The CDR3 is CASTSGTGMVTGELFF. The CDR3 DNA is TGTGCCAGCACCTCCGGGACAGGGATGGTCACCGGGGAGCTGTTTTTT.

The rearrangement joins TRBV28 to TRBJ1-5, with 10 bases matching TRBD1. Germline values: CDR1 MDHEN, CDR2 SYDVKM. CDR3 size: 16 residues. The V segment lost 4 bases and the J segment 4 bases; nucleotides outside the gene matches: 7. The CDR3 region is CASSSYRTGGNQPQHF. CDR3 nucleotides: TGTGCCAGCAGTTCCTATCGGACAGGGGGGAATCAGCCCCAGCATTTT.

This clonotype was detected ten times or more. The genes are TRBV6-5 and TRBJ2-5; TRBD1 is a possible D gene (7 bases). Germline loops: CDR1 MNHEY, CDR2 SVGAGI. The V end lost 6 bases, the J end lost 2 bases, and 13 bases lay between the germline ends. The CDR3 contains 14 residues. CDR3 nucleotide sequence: TGTGCCAGCAGCAGGGGGGACTCGCAAGAGACCCAGTACTTC. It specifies CASSRGDSQETQYF.

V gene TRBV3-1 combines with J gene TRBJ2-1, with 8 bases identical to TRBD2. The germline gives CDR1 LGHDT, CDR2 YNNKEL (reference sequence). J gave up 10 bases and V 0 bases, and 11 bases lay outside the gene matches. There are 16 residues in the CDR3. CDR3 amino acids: CASSQDQSGGPREQFF. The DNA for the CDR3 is TGTGCCAGCAGCCAAGATCAGTCGGGGGGGCCGAGGGAGCAGTTCTTC.

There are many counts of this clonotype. The CDR3 region is CSAAGGAYEQYF. As DNA, the CDR3 is TGCAGTGCGGCAGGGGGGGCCTACGAGCAGTACTTC. The chain carries TRBV20-1 and TRBJ2-7; D could derive from TRBD1 or TRBD2 (7 bases each). CDR1 and CDR2 (germline): DFQATT, SNEGSKA (reference sequence). The CDR3 runs to 12 residues. V gave up 6 bases and J gave up 2 bases, with 11 bases separating them.

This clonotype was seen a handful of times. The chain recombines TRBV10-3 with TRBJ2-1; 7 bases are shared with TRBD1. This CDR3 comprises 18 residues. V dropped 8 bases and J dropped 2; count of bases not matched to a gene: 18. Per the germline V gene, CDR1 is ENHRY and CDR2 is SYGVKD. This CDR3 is CAISMRQGFSGAYNEQFF. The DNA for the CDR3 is TGTGCCATCTCAATGCGACAGGGATTCTCCGGGGCCTACAATGAGCAGTTCTTC.

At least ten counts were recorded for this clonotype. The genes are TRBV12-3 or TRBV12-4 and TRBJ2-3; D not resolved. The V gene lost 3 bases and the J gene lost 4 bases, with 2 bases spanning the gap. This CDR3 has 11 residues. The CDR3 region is CASSFPDTQYF. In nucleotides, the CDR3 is TGTGCCAGCAGTTTCCCAGATACGCAGTATTTT.

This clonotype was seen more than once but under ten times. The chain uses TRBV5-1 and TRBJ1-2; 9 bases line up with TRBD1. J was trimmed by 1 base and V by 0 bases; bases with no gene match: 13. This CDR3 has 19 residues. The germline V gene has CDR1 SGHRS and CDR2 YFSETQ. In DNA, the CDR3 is TGCGCCAGCAGCTTGGAGGTAGGAGGGACAGGGCACCGTAACTATGGCTACACCTTC. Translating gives CASSLEVGGTGHRNYGYTF.

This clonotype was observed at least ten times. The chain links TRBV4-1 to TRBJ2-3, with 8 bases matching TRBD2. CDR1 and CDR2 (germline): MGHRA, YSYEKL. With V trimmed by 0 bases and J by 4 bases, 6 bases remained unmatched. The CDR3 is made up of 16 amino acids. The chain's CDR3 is CASSQDPGGPPDTQYF. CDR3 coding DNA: TGCGCCAGCAGCCAAGACCCGGGAGGGCCCCCAGATACGCAGTATTTT.

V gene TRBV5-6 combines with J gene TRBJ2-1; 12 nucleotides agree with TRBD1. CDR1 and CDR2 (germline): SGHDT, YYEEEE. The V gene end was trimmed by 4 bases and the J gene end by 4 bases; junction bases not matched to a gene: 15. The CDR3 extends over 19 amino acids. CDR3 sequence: CASSLFPPGQGAKYNEQFF. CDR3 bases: TGTGCCAGCAGCCTTTTCCCCCCGGGACAGGGGGCGAAATACAATGAGCAGTTCTTC.

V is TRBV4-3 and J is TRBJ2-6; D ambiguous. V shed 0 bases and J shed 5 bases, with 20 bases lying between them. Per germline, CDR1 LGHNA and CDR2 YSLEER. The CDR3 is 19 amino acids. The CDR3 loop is CASSQDVFIAQTRANVLTF. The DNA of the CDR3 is TGCGCCAGCAGCCAAGACGTCTTTATCGCGCAGACCAGGGCCAACGTCCTGACTTTC.

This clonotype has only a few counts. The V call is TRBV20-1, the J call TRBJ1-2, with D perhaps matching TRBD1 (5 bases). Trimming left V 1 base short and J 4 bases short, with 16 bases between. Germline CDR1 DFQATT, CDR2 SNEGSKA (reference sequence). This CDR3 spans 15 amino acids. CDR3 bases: TGCAGTGCTAGAGGCGGGGGGACCCTGTTCTATGGCTACACCTTC. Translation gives CSARGGGTLFYGYTF.

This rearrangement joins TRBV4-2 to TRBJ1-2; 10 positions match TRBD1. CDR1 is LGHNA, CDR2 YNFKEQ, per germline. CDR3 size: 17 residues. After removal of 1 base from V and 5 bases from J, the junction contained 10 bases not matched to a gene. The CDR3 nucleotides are TGTGCCAGCAGCCAAGGCCCCGGACAGGGGGGATGGTATGGCTACACCTTC. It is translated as CASSQGPGQGGWYGYTF.

The CDR3 DNA reads TGTGCCAGCAGTTTGGTAGGGAGGTGGAATCAGCCCCAGCATTTT. Its translation is CASSLVGRWNQPQHF. J is TRBJ1-5 and V is TRBV28; D is undetermined. Trimming left V 3 bases short and J 4 bases short, with 13 bases between. The CDR3 runs to 15 residues. Germline V lookup: CDR1 MDHEN, CDR2 SYDVKM.

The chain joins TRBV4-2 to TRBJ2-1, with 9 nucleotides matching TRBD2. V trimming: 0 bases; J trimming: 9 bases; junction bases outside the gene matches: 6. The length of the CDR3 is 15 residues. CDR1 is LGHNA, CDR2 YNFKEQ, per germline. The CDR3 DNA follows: TGTGCCAGCAGCCAAGATCGGCGGGAGGGCCGTGAGCAGTTCTTC. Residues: CASSQDRREGREQFF.

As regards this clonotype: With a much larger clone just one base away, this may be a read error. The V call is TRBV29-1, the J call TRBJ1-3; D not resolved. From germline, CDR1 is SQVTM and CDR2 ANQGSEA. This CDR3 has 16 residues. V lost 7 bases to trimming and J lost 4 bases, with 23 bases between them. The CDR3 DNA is TGCAGCGAGAAGACACTCCGAACCGAGGGAGGAAACACCATATATTTT. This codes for CSEKTLRTEGGNTIYF.

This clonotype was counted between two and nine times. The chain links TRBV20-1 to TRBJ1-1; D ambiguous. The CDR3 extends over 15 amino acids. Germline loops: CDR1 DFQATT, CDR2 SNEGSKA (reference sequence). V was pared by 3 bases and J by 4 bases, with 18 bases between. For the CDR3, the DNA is TGCAGTGCTAGTGGGTCCGCCGGTGGTCGCACTGAAGCTTTCTTT. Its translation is CSASGSAGGRTEAFF.

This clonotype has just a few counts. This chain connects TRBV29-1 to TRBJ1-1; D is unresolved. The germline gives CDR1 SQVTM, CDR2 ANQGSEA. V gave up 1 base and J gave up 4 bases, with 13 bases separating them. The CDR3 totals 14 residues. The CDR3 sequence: CSVEGATASTEAFF. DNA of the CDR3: TGCAGCGTTGAAGGGGCCACGGCGAGCACTGAAGCTTTCTTT.

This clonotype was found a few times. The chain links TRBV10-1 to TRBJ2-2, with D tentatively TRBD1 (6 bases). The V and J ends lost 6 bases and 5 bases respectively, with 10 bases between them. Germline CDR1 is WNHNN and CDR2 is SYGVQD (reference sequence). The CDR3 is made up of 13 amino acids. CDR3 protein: CASRATGTGELFF. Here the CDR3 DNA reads TGCGCCAGCAGAGCAACAGGGACCGGGGAGCTGTTTTTT.

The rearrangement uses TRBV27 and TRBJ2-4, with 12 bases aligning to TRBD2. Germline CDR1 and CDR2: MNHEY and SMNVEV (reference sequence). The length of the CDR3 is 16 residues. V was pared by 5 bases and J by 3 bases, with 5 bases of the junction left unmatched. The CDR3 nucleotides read TGTGCCAGCAGTCCAGGACTAGCGGGAATCAAAAACATTCAGTACTTC. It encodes CASSPGLAGIKNIQYF.

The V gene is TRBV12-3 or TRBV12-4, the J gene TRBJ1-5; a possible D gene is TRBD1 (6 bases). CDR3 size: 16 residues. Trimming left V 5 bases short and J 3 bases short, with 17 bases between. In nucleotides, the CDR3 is TGTGCCAGCAGTCAAGGTTGGACAGCTTACAATCAGCCCCAGCATTTT. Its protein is CASSQGWTAYNQPQHF.